These 3 T cell receptor beta chains came from one sample sequenced in a study of shared clonotypes between healthy human individuals (TCRdb year 2020). The library relied on the immunoSEQ multiplex PCR assay. The immuneACCESS repertoire file appears here via TCRdb, limited to in-frame rearrangements. These files lack a portion of the clones; in checked studies, under half of the deficit traces to unresolved V genes, and the cause of the others is not known. The table for this sample lists under 2.5 million clones; 92% of them were counted only once. Of the sample, approximately 0.4% falls within the top ten clones. The sequenced sample was naive CD4+ T cells from PBMCs. Taken with the paper, the label for cell subset or site translates to: CD45RA+ positively selected. The receptors here all came from a man younger than 35 in good health. Some clones in this sample may be carry-over from other donors' samples.

The rearrangement uses TRBV5-6 and TRBJ2-7, with unresolved D. This CDR3 contains 13 residues. Germline V lookup: CDR1 SGHDT, CDR2 YYEEEE. With 2 bases removed from V and 7 bases from J, the gap between germline ends came to 13 bases. The CDR3 sequence: CASSFRAVGEQYF. As DNA, the CDR3 is TGTGCCAGCAGCTTTCGGGCCGTCGGGGAGCAGTACTTC.

The table lists this clone with a count of one. CDR3 DNA: TGTGCCAGCAGATTGCCCTCAGGATCTTTTAAGGGAGGTTCCTACGAGCAGTACTTC. It yields the protein CASRLPSGSFKGGSYEQYF. The chain joins TRBV2 to TRBJ2-7; possibly TRBD2 for D (6 bases). The germline gives CDR1 SNHLY, CDR2 FYNNEI. The CDR3 is made up of 19 amino acids. Trimming cost V 6 bases and J 1 base, with 28 bases left between them.

The V call is TRBV7-8, the J call TRBJ2-7, with 12 bases identical to TRBD2. This CDR3 comprises 15 residues. With V trimmed by 0 bases and J by 4 bases, 1 base remained unmatched. CDR1 and CDR2 from the germline V gene are SGHVS and FQNEAQ. CDR3 sequence reads: CASSLALAGGYEQYF. CDR3 nucleotide sequence: TGTGCCAGCAGCTTAGCCCTAGCGGGAGGGTACGAGCAGTACTTC.